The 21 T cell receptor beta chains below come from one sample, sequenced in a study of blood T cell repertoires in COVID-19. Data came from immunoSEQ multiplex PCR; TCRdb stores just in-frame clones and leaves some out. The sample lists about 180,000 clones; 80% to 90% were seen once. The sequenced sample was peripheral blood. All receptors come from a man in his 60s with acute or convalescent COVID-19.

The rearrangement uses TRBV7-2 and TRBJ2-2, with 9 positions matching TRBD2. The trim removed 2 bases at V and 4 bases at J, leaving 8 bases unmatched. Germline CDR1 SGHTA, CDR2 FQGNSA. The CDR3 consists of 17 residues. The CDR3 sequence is CASSLSLAGAVTGELFF. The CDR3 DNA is TGTGCCAGCAGCTTATCCTTAGCGGGAGCGGTCACCGGGGAGCTGTTTTTT.

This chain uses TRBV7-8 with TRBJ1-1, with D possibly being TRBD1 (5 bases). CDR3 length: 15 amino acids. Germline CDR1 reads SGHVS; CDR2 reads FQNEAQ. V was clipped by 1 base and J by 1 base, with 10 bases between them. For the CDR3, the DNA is TGTGCCAGCAGCTTAGAAGGCAGGGCGAACACTGAAGCTTTCTTT. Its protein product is CASSLEGRANTEAFF. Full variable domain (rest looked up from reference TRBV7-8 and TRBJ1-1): GAGVSQSPRYKVAKRGQDVALRCDPISGHVSLFWYQQALGQGPEFLTYFQNEAQLDKSGLPSDRFFAERPEGSVSTLKIQRTQQEDSAVYLCASSLEGRANTEAFFGQGTRLTVV.

The CDR3 loop is CASSPTSRLAGRRNEQFF. CDR3 in DNA: TGTGCCAGCAGTCCTACCTCCAGACTAGCGGGACGTCGCAATGAGCAGTTCTTC. The V call is TRBV28, the J call TRBJ2-1, with 11 nucleotides matching TRBD2. Germline V CDR1 and CDR2: MDHEN, SYDVKM. The V segment lost 5 bases and the J segment 6 bases; nucleotides outside the gene matches: 15. The CDR3 is 18 amino acids.

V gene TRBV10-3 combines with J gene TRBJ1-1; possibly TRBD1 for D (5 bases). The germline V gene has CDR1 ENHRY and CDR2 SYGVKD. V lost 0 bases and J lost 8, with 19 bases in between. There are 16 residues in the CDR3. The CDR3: CAISESRGPLTSEAFF. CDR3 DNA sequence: TGTGCCATCAGTGAGTCGAGGGGCCCCTTGACTAGCGAAGCTTTCTTT.

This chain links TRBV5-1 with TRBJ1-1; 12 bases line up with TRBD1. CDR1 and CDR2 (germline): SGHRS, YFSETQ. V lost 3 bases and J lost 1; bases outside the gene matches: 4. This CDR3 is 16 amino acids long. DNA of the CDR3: TGCGCCAGCAGCTCCGGGACAGGGGGCACGAACACTGAAGCTTTCTTT. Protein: CASSSGTGGTNTEAFF.

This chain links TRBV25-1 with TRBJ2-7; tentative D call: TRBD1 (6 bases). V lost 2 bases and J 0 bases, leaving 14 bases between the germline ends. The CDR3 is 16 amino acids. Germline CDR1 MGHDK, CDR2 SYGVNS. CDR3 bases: TGTGCCAGCAGTGAAATGGCCGACAGGACCTCCTACGAGCAGTACTTC. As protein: CASSEMADRTSYEQYF.

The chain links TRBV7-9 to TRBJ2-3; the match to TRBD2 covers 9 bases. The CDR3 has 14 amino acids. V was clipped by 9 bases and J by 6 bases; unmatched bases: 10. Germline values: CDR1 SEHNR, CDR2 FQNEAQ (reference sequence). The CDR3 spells CARGSSGVTDTQYF. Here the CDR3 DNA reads TGTGCCAGGGGGTCTAGCGGGGTTACGGATACGCAGTATTTT.

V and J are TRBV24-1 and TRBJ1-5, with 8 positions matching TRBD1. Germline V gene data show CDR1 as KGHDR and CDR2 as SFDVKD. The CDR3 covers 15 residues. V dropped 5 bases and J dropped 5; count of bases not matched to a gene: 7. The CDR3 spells CATSATGGLDQPQHF. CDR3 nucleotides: TGTGCCACCAGTGCTACAGGGGGGTTAGATCAGCCCCAGCATTTT.

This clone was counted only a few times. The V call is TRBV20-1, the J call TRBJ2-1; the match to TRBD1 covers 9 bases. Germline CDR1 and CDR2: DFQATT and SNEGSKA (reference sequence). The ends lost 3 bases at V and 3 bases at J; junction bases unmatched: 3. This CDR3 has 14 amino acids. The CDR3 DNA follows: TGCAGTGCTAGTAAGACAGGGGGCTACAATGAGCAGTTCTTC. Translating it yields CSASKTGGYNEQFF.

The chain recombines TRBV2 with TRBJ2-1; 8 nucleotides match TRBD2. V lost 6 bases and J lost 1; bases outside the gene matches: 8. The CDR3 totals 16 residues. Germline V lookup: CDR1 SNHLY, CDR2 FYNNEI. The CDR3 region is CASRGSGGISYNEQFF. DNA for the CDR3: TGTGCCAGCAGAGGAAGCGGGGGCATATCCTACAATGAGCAGTTCTTC.

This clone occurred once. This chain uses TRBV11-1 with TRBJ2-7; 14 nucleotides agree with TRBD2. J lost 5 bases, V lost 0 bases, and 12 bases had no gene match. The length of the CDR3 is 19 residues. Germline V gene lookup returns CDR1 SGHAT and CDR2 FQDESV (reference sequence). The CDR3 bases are TGTGCCAGCAGCTTAGCCTCCCTCGGGACTAGCGGGAGAATCCACGAGCAGTACTTC. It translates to CASSLASLGTSGRIHEQYF.

The CDR3 DNA sequence: TGTGCCAGCAGTTTAACCTACGAGCAGTACTTC. The encoded protein is CASSLTYEQYF. The chain is built from TRBV25-1 and TRBJ2-7; D uncertain. V was trimmed by 5 bases and J by 2 bases, leaving 4 bases between them. From germline, CDR1 is MGHDK and CDR2 SYGVNS. There are 11 residues in the CDR3.

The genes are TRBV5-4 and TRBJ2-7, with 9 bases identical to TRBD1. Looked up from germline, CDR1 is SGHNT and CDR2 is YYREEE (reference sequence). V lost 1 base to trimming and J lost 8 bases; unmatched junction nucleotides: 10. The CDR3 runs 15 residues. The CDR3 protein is CASSLTGTGTHQQYF. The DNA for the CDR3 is TGTGCCAGCAGCTTGACTGGGACAGGGACTCACCAGCAGTACTTC.

The CDR3 here is CASSLVGGNQPQHF. CDR3 nucleotides: TGTGCCAGCAGCTTAGTTGGGGGGAATCAGCCCCAGCATTTT. The chain is built from TRBV7-6 and TRBJ1-5; perhaps TRBD1 as D (5 bases). This CDR3 comprises 14 residues. Trimming took 1 base from V and 4 from J, leaving 8 bases between them. Germline CDR1 and CDR2: SGHVS and FNYEAQ.

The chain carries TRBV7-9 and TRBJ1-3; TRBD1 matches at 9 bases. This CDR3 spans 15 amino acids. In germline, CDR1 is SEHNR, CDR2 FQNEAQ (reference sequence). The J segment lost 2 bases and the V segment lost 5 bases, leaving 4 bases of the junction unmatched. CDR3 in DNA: TGTGCCAGCAGCCAACAGGGGGCGCCTGGAAACACCATATATTTT. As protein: CASSQQGAPGNTIYF.

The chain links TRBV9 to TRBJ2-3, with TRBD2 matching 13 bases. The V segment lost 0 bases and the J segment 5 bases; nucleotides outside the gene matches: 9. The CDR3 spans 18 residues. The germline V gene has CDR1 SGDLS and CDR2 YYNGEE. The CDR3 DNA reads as TGTGCCAGCAGCGTAGAGGGCGGACTAGCGGGAGAGAGAGATACGCAGTATTTT. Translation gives CASSVEGGLAGERDTQYF.

The CDR3 is CASSVAHSGSGNTIYF. CDR3 DNA: TGTGCCAGCAGCGTAGCCCACAGCGGCTCTGGAAACACCATATATTTT. This chain uses TRBV9 with TRBJ1-3, with unresolved D. CDR1 and CDR2 from the germline V gene are SGDLS and YYNGEE. The CDR3 totals 16 residues. Trimming shortened V by 0 bases and J by 0 bases, and 10 bases separated the two germline ends.

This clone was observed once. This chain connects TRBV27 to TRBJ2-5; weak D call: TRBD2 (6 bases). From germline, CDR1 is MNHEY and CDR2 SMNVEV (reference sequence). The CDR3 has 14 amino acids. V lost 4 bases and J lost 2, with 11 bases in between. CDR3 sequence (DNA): TGTGCCAGCAGTTCGAAGCGGGCACAAGAGACCCAGTACTTC. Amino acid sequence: CASSSKRAQETQYF.

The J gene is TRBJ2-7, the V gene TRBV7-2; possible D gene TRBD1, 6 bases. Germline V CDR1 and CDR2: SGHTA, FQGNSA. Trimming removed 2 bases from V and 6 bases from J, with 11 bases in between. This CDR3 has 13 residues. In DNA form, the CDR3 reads TGTGCCAGCAGCTTATTCAAAGGGGGCGAGCAGTACTTC. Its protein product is CASSLFKGGEQYF.

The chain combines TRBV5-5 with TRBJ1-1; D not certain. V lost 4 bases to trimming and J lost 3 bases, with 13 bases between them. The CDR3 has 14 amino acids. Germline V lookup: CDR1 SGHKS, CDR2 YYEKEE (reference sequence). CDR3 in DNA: TGTGCCAGCAGCCCCAACGGGGTAGACACTGAAGCTTTCTTT. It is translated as CASSPNGVDTEAFF.

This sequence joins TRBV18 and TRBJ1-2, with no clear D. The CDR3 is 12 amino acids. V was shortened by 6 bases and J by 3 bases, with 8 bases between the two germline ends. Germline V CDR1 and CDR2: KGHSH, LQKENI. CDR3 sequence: CASSPRDYGYTF. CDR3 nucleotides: TGTGCCAGCTCCCCCCGCGACTATGGCTACACCTTC.